These 15 T cell receptor beta chains were all obtained from the same sample, sequenced in a study of blood T cell repertoires in COVID-19. Only in-frame clones appear in the TCRdb table, and some are missing; sequencing was by immunoSEQ multiplex PCR. The sample lists 250,000 or so clones, over 75% seen once, with more than 3% in the top ten. The specimen was PBMCs or T cells enriched from blood (not recorded which). The receptors were gathered from a woman aged 25-40 years who had been exposed to COVID-19.

The rearrangement uses TRBV5-1 and TRBJ2-5, with a possible D match to TRBD1 (5 bases). V was shortened by 2 bases and J by 3 bases, with 11 bases between the two germline ends. This CDR3 contains 14 residues. CDR1 SGHRS and CDR2 YFSETQ come from the germline V gene. The CDR3 region has the DNA TGCGCCAGCAGCTTTGACGACAGCGAAGAGACCCAGTACTTC. Its translation: CASSFDDSEETQYF.

The chain couples TRBV29-1 to TRBJ1-1; possible D gene TRBD1, 6 bases. V lost 7 bases and J lost 4, with 16 bases in between. The V gene's germline CDR1 is SQVTM and CDR2 ANQGSEA. The CDR3 is 13 amino acids. In nucleotides, the CDR3 is TGCAGCGCCCCCGGTCAGGGGAGCACTGAAGCTTTCTTT. This gives the protein CSAPGQGSTEAFF.

The genes are TRBV1 and TRBJ1-5; TRBD1 reflects the table's D call only, with no check against the DNA. TRBV1 is a pseudogene. CDR3 length equals 21 residues. The CDR3 is CTSSQHFKSQTTGNSNQPQHF. CDR3 bases: TGCACCAGCAGCCAACATTTCAAATCCCAGACGACAGGGAATAGCAATCAGCCCCAGCATTTT.

This chain uses TRBV2 with TRBJ1-1, with D perhaps TRBD1 (6 bases). This CDR3 has 12 residues. From germline, CDR1 is SNHLY and CDR2 FYNNEI. Trimming left V 6 bases short and J 1 base short, with 6 bases between. For the CDR3, the DNA is TGTGCCAGCAGACAGGGGAACACTGAAGCTTTCTTT. It encodes CASRQGNTEAFF.

The chain uses TRBV9 and TRBJ1-2; no definite D call. The germline V gene has CDR1 SGDLS and CDR2 YYNGEE. The CDR3 loop spans 15 amino acids. V was trimmed by 3 bases and J by 0 bases, leaving 12 bases between them. The CDR3 loop is CASSAHSGTNYGYTF. As DNA, the CDR3 is TGTGCCAGCAGCGCCCATTCCGGGACTAACTATGGCTACACCTTC.

The rearrangement joins TRBV6-1 to TRBJ2-7, with TRBD1 identical over 7 bases. Trimming cost V 2 bases and J 4 bases; bases outside gene matches: 8. This CDR3 is 15 amino acids long. Germline CDR1 and CDR2: MNHNS and SASEGT. CDR3 residues: CASSENTGAPYEQYF. The CDR3 bases are TGTGCCAGCAGTGAAAATACAGGGGCCCCTTACGAGCAGTACTTC.

The chain uses TRBV5-1 and TRBJ2-6; D is unclear. The CDR3 totals 21 residues. V lost 4 bases to trimming and J lost 0 bases, with 26 bases between them. Per the germline V gene, CDR1 is SGHRS and CDR2 is YFSETQ. The CDR3 nucleotides read TGCGCCAGCAGCGCCGGTTACTCCCCCGGGTCTTTCCTCTCTGGGGCCAACGTCCTGACTTTC. Encoded protein: CASSAGYSPGSFLSGANVLTF.

CDR3 DNA: TGCGCCAGCAGCAAGGGACAGGGTTCAGGCACAGATACGCAGTATTTT. It encodes CASSKGQGSGTDTQYF. The V call is TRBV5-1, the J call TRBJ2-3; TRBD1 matches at 9 bases. CDR1 is SGHRS and CDR2 is YFSETQ in the germline V gene. The CDR3 contains 16 residues. The junction had 7 bases not matched to a gene; V was cut back by 4 bases and J by 1 base. Drawing the rest from reference TRBV5-1 and TRBJ2-3, the complete variable domain is KAGVTQTPRYLIKTRGQQVTLSCSPISGHRSVSWYQQTPGQGLQFLFEYFSETQRNKGNFPGRFSGRQFSNSRSEMNVSTLELGDSALYLCASSKGQGSGTDTQYFGPGTRLTVL.

V gene TRBV27 combines with J gene TRBJ2-4, with 7 bases fitting TRBD2. The CDR3 is 14 amino acids. V shed 4 bases, J shed 2 bases, and the junction held 2 bases outside the gene matches. The germline V gene encodes CDR1 MNHEY and CDR2 SMNVEV (reference sequence). This chain's CDR3 is CASSWDYTKNIQYF. The CDR3 DNA reads TGTGCCAGCAGTTGGGACTATACCAAAAACATTCAGTACTTC.

The V and J genes are TRBV2 and TRBJ1-6; 8 bases fit TRBD1. V gave up 1 base and J gave up 10 bases; unmatched junction bases: 3. This CDR3 has 14 amino acids. The germline V gene has CDR1 SNHLY and CDR2 FYNNEI. The CDR3 DNA sequence: TGTGCCAGCAGTGAAGGGACAGGGCTCTCACCCCTCCACTTT. Its translation: CASSEGTGLSPLHF. Filled out from reference TRBV2 and TRBJ1-6, the complete variable domain reads EPEVTQTPSHQVTQMGQEVILRCVPISNHLYFYWYRQILGQKVEFLVSFYNNEISEKSEIFDDQFSVERPDGSNFTLKIRSTKLEDSAMYFCASSEGTGLSPLHFGNGTRLTVT.

The V call is TRBV5-3, the J call TRBJ2-7; 10 positions match TRBD2. TRBV5-3 is an open reading frame, and its role is uncertain. Trimming removed 0 bases from V and 0 bases from J; junction bases left unmatched: 6. This CDR3 is built from 17 residues. The CDR3 DNA reads TGTGCCAGAAGCTTGGAAGCGGGAGGGTTCAGCTCCTACGAGCAGTACTTC. It yields the protein CARSLEAGGFSSYEQYF.

The CDR3 here is CASSVGLAGGDEQFF. The DNA of the CDR3 is TGTGCCAGCAGTGTAGGACTAGCGGGAGGCGATGAGCAGTTCTTC. This chain uses TRBV6-4 with TRBJ2-1; 14 bases line up with TRBD2. Per germline, CDR1 MRHNA and CDR2 SNTAGT. The CDR3 covers 15 residues. V dropped 4 bases and J dropped 8; count of bases not matched to a gene: 4.

The V and J genes are TRBV21-1 and TRBJ1-1; the table gives TRBD1 as D, unverified against the DNA. TRBV21-1 is termed a pseudogene. The CDR3 sequence is 17 residues long. CDR3 nucleotide sequence: TGTGCCAGCAGCAAAGGGGGGCCGCTGGACATGAACACTGAAGCTTTCTTT. Protein: CASSKGGPLDMNTEAFF.

This clone was observed a single time. The chain employs TRBV4-1 and TRBJ2-7; no firm D call. Trimming cost V 0 bases and J 2 bases, with 17 bases left between them. Per germline, CDR1 MGHRA and CDR2 YSYEKL. CDR3 length: 17 amino acids. In DNA form, the CDR3 reads TGCGCCAGCAGCCAAGATGCAAAGGCAGGCCAGCCCTACGAGCAGTACTTC. Protein product: CASSQDAKAGQPYEQYF.

The chain recombines TRBV15 with TRBJ1-4; D unclear. The CDR3 has 12 amino acids. The V end was cut by 3 bases, the J end by 11 bases, with 10 bases between. CDR1 and CDR2 from the germline V gene are LNHNV and YYDKDF (reference sequence). The CDR3 here is CATSRDGVKLFF. The DNA for the CDR3 is TGTGCCACCAGCAGGGATGGAGTGAAACTGTTTTTT.